This is a list of T cell receptor beta chains from one sample in a study of cytomegalovirus exposure and HLA in healthy donors. The protocol was immunoSEQ multiplex PCR, while the TCRdb copy is restricted to in-frame clones and leaves out a portion. Of fewer than 120,000 clones in the sample, 86% were seen once. The sequenced material came from PBMCs. These receptors were obtained from a man aged 40-55 years in good health and CMV-seronegative. The CDR3 runs from the conserved cysteine through the conserved F or W. Each record gives: D gene, V gene, clone size, J gene, CDR3 protein, CDR3 DNA. The D gene is left open where the match is weak. Not every row has a clone size; where given, it reads once, few, many or a size class.

-,TRBV5-1,-,TRBJ1-2,CASSFGQSEGYGYTF,TGCGCCAGCAGCTTCGGGCAGTCGGAGGGGTATGGCTACACCTTC
-,TRBV27,-,TRBJ1-4,CASSFQKRATNEKLFF,TGTGCCAGCAGTTTCCAAAAACGGGCAACTAATGAAAAACTGTTTTTT
-,TRBV5-4,-,TRBJ2-6,CASREDSSGANVLTF,TGTGCCAGCAGGGAGGACAGCTCTGGGGCCAACGTCCTGACTTTC
-,TRBV5-1,few,TRBJ1-4,CASRTGREKLFF,TGCGCCAGTCGGACTGGCAGAGAAAAACTGTTTTTT
-,TRBV11-3,-,TRBJ2-2,CASSLGTPGELFF,TGTGCCAGCAGCTTAGGAACACCCGGGGAGCTGTTTTTT
-,TRBV18,-,TRBJ1-1,CASSPQGLANTEAFF,TGTGCCAGCTCGCCACAAGGTTTAGCGAACACTGAAGCTTTCTTT
-,TRBV9,-,TRBJ2-1,CASSVVGLSDEQFF,TGTGCCAGCAGCGTAGTTGGTCTATCGGATGAGCAGTTCTTC
-,TRBV7-7,-,TRBJ2-1,CASSLESRASEQFF,TGTGCCAGCAGCTTAGAGTCCAGGGCGAGTGAGCAGTTCTTC
TRBD2,TRBV19,-,TRBJ2-3,CASSIAAGGPDTQYF,TGTGCCAGTAGTATAGCTGCGGGGGGGCCAGATACGCAGTATTTT
-,TRBV30,-,TRBJ1-3,CAWGEDTIYF,TGTGCCTGGGGGGAGGACACCATATATTTT
TRBD1,TRBV28,-,TRBJ1-5,CASSLQGASQPQHF,TGTGCCAGCAGTTTGCAGGGGGCATCTCAGCCCCAGCATTTT
-,TRBV7-9,-,TRBJ1-5,CASTGTGNQPQHF,TGTGCCAGCACCGGGACTGGAAATCAGCCCCAGCATTTT
-,TRBV20-1,few,TRBJ2-7,CSALNYEQYF,TGCAGTGCACTTAACTACGAGCAGTACTTC
-,TRBV7-9,-,TRBJ1-4,CASSLDVPRESGEKLFF,TGTGCCAGCAGCTTAGATGTTCCCAGGGAAAGTGGTGAAAAACTGTTTTTT
-,TRBV6-4,-,TRBJ2-3,CAASREVGSDTQYF,TGTGCCGCCAGCAGGGAAGTGGGGTCAGATACGCAGTATTTT
TRBD2,TRBV4-2,-,TRBJ2-4,CASSLSPGLAGEIAKNIQYF,TGTGCCAGCAGCCTCTCCCCGGGACTAGCGGGGGAAATAGCCAAAAACATTCAGTACTTC
-,TRBV2,-,TRBJ1-5,CASSVGTTIPKNQPQHF,TGTGCCAGCAGTGTAGGCACTACTATACCCAAAAATCAGCCCCAGCATTTT
-,TRBV2,-,TRBJ2-5,CASMRVGETQYF,TGTGCCAGCATGAGAGTGGGCGAGACCCAGTACTTC
TRBD2,TRBV4-2,-,TRBJ2-3,CASSSGGAAGTDTQYF,TGTGCCAGCAGCTCGGGGGGGGCGGCGGGCACAGATACGCAGTATTTT
TRBD2,TRBV27,-,TRBJ2-1,CASTLYRDYDNEQFF,TGTGCCAGCACCCTTTACCGGGACTACGACAATGAGCAGTTCTTC